Presented here are 15 T cell receptor beta chains from one specimen sequenced in a study of shared clonotypes between healthy human individuals (dated by TCRdb to 2019 to 2021). Library generation was performed with the immunoSEQ multiplex PCR assay. Entries here come from immuneACCESS through TCRdb and include only in-frame sequences with V and J called. Some clones fail to appear in such tables; in the studies checked, an unresolved V gene covers under half of the shortfall, and the cause of the remainder is unknown. The sample yields roughly 2.2 million clones; approximately 95% were counted once. The ten largest make up approximately 0.4% of the sample. Sample: naive CD4+ T cells from PBMCs. Sample cell subset or site, as interpreted from the label and publication: CD45RA+ positively selected. These TCRs come from a man between 18 and 35 years old in good health. Some clones in this sample may be carry-over from other donors' samples.

The chain links TRBV7-9 to TRBJ2-5; D unresolved. This CDR3 region has 14 residues. The germline V and J ends were trimmed by 2 bases and 1 base, with 8 bases remaining between them. Per germline, CDR1 SEHNR and CDR2 FQNEAQ (reference sequence). The chain's CDR3 is CASSLRAVQETQYF. The CDR3 nucleotides are TGTGCCAGCAGCTTAAGAGCAGTCCAAGAGACCCAGTACTTC.

The rearrangement links TRBV28 to TRBJ2-1; TRBD2 agrees at 10 bases. Germline trimming cut 3 bases from V and 6 bases from J; bases unmatched to any gene: 5. CDR3 size: 15 residues. Germline V gene data show CDR1 as MDHEN and CDR2 as SYDVKM. The CDR3 reads CASSFLAGGINEQFF. Here the CDR3 DNA reads TGTGCCAGCAGTTTCTTAGCGGGAGGTATCAATGAGCAGTTCTTC.

The J gene is TRBJ2-2, the V gene TRBV27, with 8 bases identical to TRBD2. J lost 3 bases, V lost 3 bases, and 9 bases had no gene match. This CDR3 comprises 17 residues. Germline V lookup: CDR1 MNHEY, CDR2 SMNVEV (reference sequence). Written as DNA, the CDR3 is TGTGCCAGCAGTTTTACACTAGCGGAGCGGGACACCGGGGAGCTGTTTTTT. This encodes CASSFTLAERDTGELFF.

The chain joins TRBV2 to TRBJ2-7, with unresolved D. Germline V gene data show CDR1 as SNHLY and CDR2 as FYNNEI. The CDR3 has 13 residues. Trimming removed 2 bases at V and 5 bases at J, with 10 bases between. The CDR3 sequence: CASSELGTNEQYF. The CDR3 DNA reads as TGTGCCAGCAGTGAACTGGGCACGAACGAGCAGTACTTC.

The chain carries TRBV5-1 and TRBJ1-2; a weak D match, TRBD1 (5 bases). Trimming took off 0 bases at V and 6 bases at J, with 12 bases between the two ends. The germline CDR1 and CDR2 sequences are SGHRS and YFSETQ. The CDR3 has 14 residues. The CDR3 here is CASSLAGGKDGYTF. Written as DNA, the CDR3 is TGCGCCAGCAGCTTGGCCGGGGGGAAGGATGGCTACACCTTC. The whole variable domain, remainder taken from reference TRBV5-1 and TRBJ1-2, is KAGVTQTPRYLIKTRGQQVTLSCSPISGHRSVSWYQQTPGQGLQFLFEYFSETQRNKGNFPGRFSGRQFSNSRSEMNVSTLELGDSALYLCASSLAGGKDGYTFGSGTRLTVV.

The genes are TRBV28 and TRBJ2-7; 8 nucleotides align to TRBD1. Trimming removed 5 bases from V and 6 bases from J; junction bases left unmatched: 12. This CDR3 spans 15 amino acids. Germline V gene sequence: CDR1 MDHEN, CDR2 SYDVKM. CDR3: CASSLSGPGGAEQYF. CDR3 sequence (DNA): TGTGCCAGCAGTCTATCGGGGCCAGGGGGCGCCGAGCAGTACTTC.

This chain joins TRBV15 and TRBJ2-3; D not resolved. The CDR3 covers 13 residues. V was pared by 4 bases and J by 4 bases, with 9 bases between. Germline V gene sequence: CDR1 LNHNV, CDR2 YYDKDF (reference sequence). The CDR3 bases are TGTGCCACCAGCATTAGGAGTGCAGATACGCAGTATTTT. It is translated as CATSIRSADTQYF.

This chain joins TRBV2 and TRBJ2-7; no reliable D call. This CDR3 is 15 amino acids long. Germline V gene lookup returns CDR1 SNHLY and CDR2 FYNNEI. Trimming stripped 0 bases from V and 4 bases from J, with 13 bases between. CDR3 in DNA: TGTGCCAGCAGTGAAGCGGGCCCCGGAAAGTACGAGCAGTACTTC. Protein product: CASSEAGPGKYEQYF.

Comment on this clone: Germline and junction disagree at one end, which may indicate a read error. The chain links TRBV20-1 to TRBJ2-5; unclear D gene. The length of the CDR3 is 11 residues. The germline V gene encodes CDR1 DFQATT and CDR2 SNEGSKA (reference sequence). CDR3 sequence reads: CSARGPSIANF. Here the CDR3 DNA reads TGCAGTGCTAGAGGCCCCTCCATTGCGAACTTC.

The chain has TRBV15 and TRBJ2-2; tentatively, D is TRBD2 (5 bases). The CDR3 is 14 amino acids. The germline V and J ends were trimmed by 6 bases and 3 bases, with 11 bases remaining between them. Germline CDR1 is LNHNV and CDR2 is YYDKDF (reference sequence). The CDR3 DNA follows: TGTGCCACCAGTTGGCTGAGGGACACCGGGGAGCTGTTTTTT. It specifies CATSWLRDTGELFF.

The chain has TRBV7-2 and TRBJ2-5, with TRBD1 as a possible D gene (6 bases). This CDR3 comprises 14 residues. CDR1 and CDR2 from the germline V gene are SGHTA and FQGNSA. V was cut by 4 bases and J by 5 bases, with 14 bases left in between. CDR3 DNA sequence: TGTGCCAGCAGCTATTGGACAGCAAGGGAGACCCAGTACTTC. Encoded protein: CASSYWTARETQYF. Full variable domain (remainder filled in from reference TRBV7-2 and TRBJ2-5): GAGVSQSPSNKVTEKGKDVELRCDPISGHTALYWYRQSLGQGLEFLIYFQGNSAPDKSGLPSDRFSAERTGGSVSTLTIQRTQQEDSAVYLCASSYWTARETQYFGPGTRLLVL.

The DNA of the CDR3 is TGTGCCAGCTCGACTAGCGGGAGAGCCGTTATGAATGAGCAGTTCTTC. It codes for CASSTSGRAVMNEQFF. This rearrangement joins TRBV18 to TRBJ2-1, with 12 bases matching TRBD2. The V gene's germline CDR1 is KGHSH and CDR2 LQKENI. This CDR3 spans 16 amino acids. Trimming took 6 bases from V and 7 from J; bases not matched to a gene: 10.

The chain has TRBV28 and TRBJ2-3; tentative D call: TRBD1 (5 bases). CDR3 length: 14 residues. CDR1 is MDHEN and CDR2 is SYDVKM in the germline V gene. Trimming left V 1 base short and J 9 bases short, with 14 bases between. The CDR3 loop reads CASSLFGQSKTQYF. CDR3 DNA: TGTGCCAGCAGTTTATTCGGACAAAGTAAGACGCAGTATTTT. The whole variable domain, filled in from reference TRBV28 and TRBJ2-3, reads DVKVTQSSRYLVKRTGEKVFLECVQDMDHENMFWYRQDPGLGLRLIYFSYDVKMKEKGDIPEGYSVSREKKERFSLILESASTNQTSMYLCASSLFGQSKTQYFGPGTRLTVL.

The V gene is TRBV7-3, the J gene TRBJ2-1; possibly TRBD2 for D (5 bases). V was clipped by 4 bases and J by 6 bases, with 16 bases between them. The germline V gene encodes CDR1 SGHTA and CDR2 FQGTGA. The CDR3 has 15 amino acids. The CDR3 reads CASSSNGLGLNEQFF. The CDR3 DNA reads as TGTGCCAGCAGCTCCAACGGCCTAGGACTCAATGAGCAGTTCTTC.

The V gene is TRBV7-9, the J gene TRBJ2-7; 10 bases fit TRBD2. This CDR3 is 17 amino acids long. V trimming: 4 bases; J trimming: 1 base; junction bases outside the gene matches: 10. Germline CDR1 is SEHNR and CDR2 is FQNEAQ (reference sequence). The CDR3 DNA reads TGTGCCAGCAGCTCACCCCCCCCTAGCGGGAGTTCCTACGAGCAGTACTTC. Amino acids: CASSSPPPSGSSYEQYF.